The rows below give T cell receptor beta chains drawn from one sample of a study of Tregs in tolerant kidney transplant recipients. Assay: immunoSEQ multiplex PCR; the TCRdb copy retains only in-frame clones and omits some. The table has 60,000 to 65,000 clones, roughly 98% seen once. The specimen comprised Tregs from blood, sampled before the transplant. The receptors were sampled from a human donor who received a combined kidney and bone marrow transplant. Each CDR3 is given with its conserved first and last residue. Each record gives: D gene, V gene, clone size, J gene, CDR3 protein, CDR3 DNA. A D gene is named only where the DNA matches it firmly. Clone size is shown for a subset of rows, as once, few, many or a class of expanded clone.

>.|TRBV5-1|.|TRBJ2-7
CASSFSERLVTSYEQYF
TGCGCCAGCAGCTTCTCGGAACGACTAGTTACGTCCTACGAGCAGTACTTC
>.|TRBV6-5|.|TRBJ2-4
CASSPRGDSGNIQYF
TGTGCCAGCAGTCCCCGCGGGGATAGTGGAAACATTCAGTACTTC
>.|TRBV5-1|.|TRBJ2-7
CASSLQGYEQYF
TGCGCCAGCAGCTTACAGGGCTACGAGCAGTACTTC
>TRBD1|TRBV2|.|TRBJ2-2
CASEGQGVTGELFF
TGTGCCAGCGAGGGACAGGGGGTGACCGGGGAGCTGTTTTTT
>TRBD2|TRBV30|.|TRBJ2-4
CAWSVLRRGAGSIQYF
TGTGCCTGGAGTGTACTCAGGCGGGGGGCGGGTTCGATTCAGTACTTC
>.|TRBV7-3|.|TRBJ2-3
CASSLNVEDTQYF
TGTGCCAGCAGCTTAAACGTCGAGGATACGCAGTATTTT
>TRBD2|TRBV5-1|.|TRBJ2-5
CASSLAGVVETQYF
TGCGCCAGCAGTCTAGCGGGGGTCGTCGAGACCCAGTACTTC
>.|TRBV30|.|TRBJ1-6
CAWSVAGFNSPLHF
TGTGCCTGGAGTGTAGCGGGATTTAATTCACCCCTCCACTTT
>.|TRBV18|.|TRBJ2-3
CASSPLSDTQYF
TGTGCCAGCTCACCCCTTTCAGATACGCAGTATTTT
>TRBD1|TRBV5-1|.|TRBJ2-1
CASSPGTGGPQQFF
TGCGCCAGCAGCCCCGGGACAGGGGGTCCTCAGCAGTTCTTC
>.|TRBV6-5|.|TRBJ1-1
CASSTRHTQSTEAFF
TGTGCCAGCAGTACACGACACACGCAGAGCACTGAAGCTTTCTTT
>.|TRBV7-9|.|TRBJ1-2
CASSLLSGTPFYGYTF
TGTGCCAGCAGCTTACTTTCCGGGACACCCTTTTATGGCTACACCTTC
>.|TRBV2|once|TRBJ2-3
CASRRTDTQYF
TGTGCCAGCAGGAGGACAGATACGCAGTATTTT
>TRBD2|TRBV27|.|TRBJ2-7
CASRGLANQGDSYEQYF
TGTGCCAGCAGGGGACTAGCGAACCAAGGGGACTCCTACGAGCAGTACTTC
>.|TRBV7-2|once|TRBJ2-1
CASSPRPHPSSYNEQFF
TGTGCCAGCAGCCCCCGGCCACACCCTAGCTCCTACAATGAGCAGTTCTTC
>TRBD1|TRBV7-2|.|TRBJ1-2
CASSFLQGAFGYTF
TGTGCCAGCAGCTTCCTCCAGGGGGCCTTTGGCTACACCTTC
>.|TRBV4-1|.|TRBJ2-1
CASSQETYYNEQFF
TGCGCCAGCAGCCAAGAAACCTACTACAATGAGCAGTTCTTC
>.|TRBV7-8|.|TRBJ1-1
CASSLGRNTEAFF
TGTGCCAGCAGCTTGGGCAGAAACACTGAAGCTTTCTTT
>.|TRBV2|.|TRBJ2-1
CAGGRGDKQFF
TGTGCCGGGGGGAGGGGGGACAAGCAGTTCTTC
>TRBD2|TRBV10-1|.|TRBJ2-7
CASGGTRGALVRLAGVVYEQYF
TGCGCCAGCGGCGGGACTCGAGGGGCCCTAGTAAGACTAGCGGGAGTGGTCTACGAGCAGTACTTC
>TRBD1|TRBV19|.|TRBJ2-7
CASSPRQGAYEQYF
TGTGCCAGTAGTCCCCGACAGGGAGCCTACGAGCAGTACTTC
>TRBD1|TRBV7-2|.|TRBJ2-7
CASSPRTGAYEQYF
TGTGCCAGCAGCCCCAGGACAGGGGCCTACGAGCAGTACTTC
>.|TRBV13|.|TRBJ1-6
CASSWQDRRNSPLHF
TGTGCCAGCAGCTGGCAAGACAGGAGGAATTCACCCCTCCACTTT
>.|TRBV2|.|TRBJ1-2
CASSRVYGYTF
TGTGCCAGCAGCAGGGTTTATGGCTACACCTTC
>TRBD1|TRBV30|.|TRBJ2-7
CAWNRGQGANYEQYF
TGTGCCTGGAACCGGGGCCAGGGGGCGAACTACGAGCAGTACTTC
>TRBD2|TRBV5-1|.|TRBJ2-3
CASRRVAGGTDTQYF
TGCGCCAGCAGACGCGTCGCGGGGGGAACAGATACGCAGTATTTT
>TRBD1|TRBV11-3|.|TRBJ2-1
CASSRDSFSYNEQFF
TGTGCCAGCAGCCGGGACAGCTTCTCCTACAATGAGCAGTTCTTC
>.|TRBV14|.|TRBJ2-1
CASSQGPYNEQFF
TGTGCCAGCAGCCAAGGGCCATACAATGAGCAGTTCTTC
>.|TRBV4-3|.|TRBJ1-6
CASSQGLQGDNSPLHF
TGCGCCAGCAGCCAAGGTCTACAGGGAGATAATTCACCCCTCCACTTT
>TRBD1|TRBV28|.|TRBJ2-3
CASSSIGQGEGTQYF
TGTGCCAGCAGTTCCATAGGACAGGGTGAGGGTACGCAGTATTTT
>.|TRBV5-6|once|TRBJ2-1
CASSLPRDEQFF
TGTGCCAGCAGCCTACCCCGCGATGAGCAGTTCTTC
>TRBD2|TRBV19|.|TRBJ2-1
CASRTLSGGAREQFF
TGTGCCAGTAGGACCCTTAGCGGGGGGGCGCGGGAGCAGTTCTTC
>.|TRBV30|.|TRBJ2-7
CAWSQGQFYEQYF
TGTGCCTGGAGTCAAGGACAGTTCTACGAGCAGTACTTC
>TRBD1|TRBV6-1|.|TRBJ1-6
CASSATGVGNSPLHF
TGTGCCAGCAGTGCAACAGGGGTGGGTAATTCACCCCTCCACTTT
>.|TRBV4-1|.|TRBJ2-7
CASSHHLGEQYF
TGCGCCAGCAGCCATCATCTAGGCGAGCAGTACTTC
>.|TRBV7-2|.|TRBJ1-3
CASSLVPASGNTIYF
TGTGCCAGCAGCTTAGTTCCAGCGTCTGGAAACACCATATATTTT
>.|TRBV7-9|.|TRBJ2-3
CASRSTQDTQYF
TGTGCCAGCAGATCCACACAAGATACGCAGTATTTT
>.|TRBV5-8|.|TRBJ2-1
CASSMGLTARNEQFF
TGTGCCAGCAGCATGGGCCTCACCGCTAGAAATGAGCAGTTCTTC
>TRBD2|TRBV4-1|once|TRBJ2-1
CASSPERSILSGRVDYNEQFF
TGCGCCAGCAGCCCGGAACGTTCGATTCTTAGCGGGAGGGTCGACTACAATGAGCAGTTCTTC
>.|TRBV20-1|.|TRBJ2-5
CSALETQYF
TGCAGTGCCCTAGAGACCCAGTACTTC
>.|TRBV7-3|.|TRBJ2-3
CASSLSGATTDTQYF
TGTGCCAGCAGCTTAAGCGGGGCGACCACAGATACGCAGTATTTT
>.|TRBV12-5|.|TRBJ2-3
CASGLVGLYSGTDTQYF
TGTGCTAGTGGTTTGGTAGGACTCTATAGTGGCACAGATACGCAGTATTTT
>.|TRBV25-1|.|TRBJ1-3
CASSEGQSRNTIYF
TGTGCCAGCAGTGAAGGACAGAGCCGAAACACCATATATTTT
>TRBD1|TRBV10-3|.|TRBJ2-2
CAIRPQGAQSTGELFF
TGTGCCATCAGGCCGCAGGGGGCGCAGAGCACCGGGGAGCTGTTTTTT
>TRBD1|TRBV5-1|.|TRBJ2-7
CASRGGTGAYEQYF
TGCGCCAGCAGAGGGGGGACAGGGGCCTACGAGCAGTACTTC